Described below is a single TCR beta chain sequence and its context. The antigen this receptor binds is unknown. Nothing much larger sits one base from this clone, and base qualities are not available. Trimming at the junction amounts to 5 bases on V and 1 base on J, and the germline ends lie 21 bases apart. The CDR3 runs 18 residues from the cysteine to the phenylalanine. Only CDR3 DNA remains: 54 bases, in frame from the first base. The germline V gene supplies CDR1 SGHAT and CDR2 FQNNGV. The sample is drawn from a study of blood T cell repertoires in COVID-19 (dated by TCRdb to about 2020). Background on the whole study: Collaborator samples came from the United States, Italy and Spain and covered acute and convalescent phases of COVID-19. Deeply sampled blood TCRbeta repertoires from subjects exposed to, actively infected with, or recovered from COVID-19 were included in the dataset. The repertoires were released in a freely available public database intended as a resource for research on the immune response to SARS-CoV-2. Where available, HLA class I and class II types were obtained from metadata supplied by the sample provider rather than from assay-based typing. The material from the prospective study consisted of cDNA or gDNA derived from T cells, B-cell-depleted T cells, or PBMCs. A de-identified subject ID, COVID-19 status, age in years and sex were almost always included in the sample metadata. Samples came from the ongoing ImmuneRACE study (first 160 participants) plus 1,254 subjects from 6 global collaborators.

The immunoSEQ Assay, a bias-controlled multiplex PCR, was used to amplify TCRbeta CDR3 regions from genomic DNA. The original pipeline was this. The number of nucleated cells in each sample was estimated from the amplification of reference gene primers within the assay. To quantify the absolute abundance of each unique TCRbeta CDR3 rearrangement, sequence reads were collapsed and filtered. Productive Simpson clonality was computed per sample as the square root of Simpson's diversity index over productive rearrangements. Held by TCRdb, this immuneACCESS table contains in-frame sequences only and omits some clones. Under half of the omission traces to an unresolved V gene where checked; the cause of the rest is unknown. That table furnishes V, J and clone size, whereas the DNA furnished D and trimming. For this sample there are 100,000 to 150,000 clones; approximately 88% appear just once. About 9.3% of the sample rests with the top ten.

Each collaborating institution followed its own protocols to collect whole blood in K2EDTA tubes. For TCRbeta analysis, collaborator samples were shipped as frozen whole blood, as isolated PBMCs, or as DNA extracted from either sample type. Overall results and qualifications from the work: Clinical and demographic metadata were provided uncurated, with the amount varying by source and participant.

Sequenced input: peripheral blood. This receptor chain uses TRBV11-2 and TRBJ1-5, and perhaps TRBD1 as D gene, on 5 matching bases. The receptor was derived from a man aged 45-60 years with acute or convalescent COVID-19. The nucleotide sequence is TGTGCCAGCAGCCCGGGACTAACCTCCCGGGGGAGCAATCAGCCCCAGCATTTT. This translates into CASSPGLTSRGSNQPQHF.